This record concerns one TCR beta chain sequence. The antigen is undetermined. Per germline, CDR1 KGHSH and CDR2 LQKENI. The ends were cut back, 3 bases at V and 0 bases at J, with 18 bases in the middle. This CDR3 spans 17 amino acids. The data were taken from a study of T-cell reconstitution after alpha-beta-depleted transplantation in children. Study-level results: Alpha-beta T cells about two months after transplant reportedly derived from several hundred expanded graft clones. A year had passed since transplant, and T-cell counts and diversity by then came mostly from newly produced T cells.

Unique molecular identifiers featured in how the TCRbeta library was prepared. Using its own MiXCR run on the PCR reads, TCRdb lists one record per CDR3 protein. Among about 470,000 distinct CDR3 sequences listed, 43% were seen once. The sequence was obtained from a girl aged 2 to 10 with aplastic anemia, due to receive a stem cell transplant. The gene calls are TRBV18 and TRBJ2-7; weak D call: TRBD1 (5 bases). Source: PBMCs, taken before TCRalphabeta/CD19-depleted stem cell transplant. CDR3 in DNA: TGTGCCAGCTCACCTGGTCTCGACAGTTCCGACTCCTACGAGCAGTACTTC. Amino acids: CASSPGLDSSDSYEQYF.